This T cell receptor (beta chain) was recorded in a study of blood T cell repertoires in COVID-19. Turning to the study itself: Donors in the United States, Italy and Spain gave samples during acute or convalescent COVID-19. PBMCs, B-cell-depleted T cells, or T cells were the source of the cDNA or gDNA that made up the material.

The CDR3 is 13 residues long. CDR1 is LGHDT, CDR2 YNNKEL, per germline (reference sequence). V lost 4 bases and J lost 5, with 12 bases in between. Methods used by the authors: How many nucleated cells were present was estimated from reference gene primer amplification. Produced via immunoSEQ multiplex PCR; TCRdb's table is partial and in-frame only. D and trimming come from the DNA, and the V and J calls and clone size come from that table. This table holds 90,000 to 120,000 clones, about 90% found once. The origin of this receptor is a man in his forties or fifties with active or convalescent COVID-19. The source material was peripheral blood. The chain recombines TRBV3-1 (or the pseudogene TRBV3-2) with TRBJ2-7, with a weak D call TRBD1 (6 bases). The CDR3 coding sequence is TGTGCCAGCAGCCGGTCAGGGGTTGACGAGCAGTACTTC. Its protein is CASSRSGVDEQYF.